Below are 3 T cell receptor beta chains sequenced from a single sample in a study of T cell responses to AZD1222 COVID-19 vaccine (dated by TCRdb to about 2021). The library was made by the immunoSEQ multiplex PCR assay. Sourced from immuneACCESS, this table was stored by TCRdb with only in-frame sequences that have V and J called. A share of the clones is absent; for the studies checked, an unresolved V gene accounts for under half, and the remainder has no known explanation. The sample table holds roughly 70,000 clones, of which roughly 82% were seen once. The top ten constitute under 7% of the sample. The time point label for this specimen denotes: baseline before first vaccination. Sequencing was performed on peripheral blood, taken on day 0 of AZD1222 vaccination. All receptors derive from an adult in good health.

J is TRBJ2-1 and V is TRBV6-5; TRBD2 agrees at 7 bases. Germline CDR1 reads MNHEY; CDR2 reads SVGAGI. V shed 1 base, J shed 9 bases, and the junction held 12 bases outside the gene matches. This CDR3 spans 16 amino acids. For the CDR3, the DNA is TGTGCCAGCAGTTACTGGAGGTCGGCGGGGAGGGGTGAGCAGTTCTTC. It specifies CASSYWRSAGRGEQFF.

This rearrangement joins TRBV6-5 to TRBJ1-6; no firm D call. Per the germline V gene, CDR1 is MNHEY and CDR2 is SVGAGI. Trimming removed 2 bases from V and 6 bases from J, with 5 bases in between. This CDR3 is built from 13 residues. The CDR3 loop is CASSYGPNSPLHF. The DNA of the CDR3 is TGTGCCAGCAGTTACGGTCCTAATTCACCCCTCCACTTT.

CDR3 region: CASSFPWGDLNIQYF. CDR3 nucleotide sequence: TGTGCCAGCAGTTTCCCCTGGGGAGACCTAAACATTCAGTACTTC. The V call is TRBV28, the J call TRBJ2-4, with D maybe TRBD2 (5 bases). Trimming removed 3 bases at V and 6 bases at J, with 15 bases between. Germline CDR1 is MDHEN and CDR2 is SYDVKM. The CDR3 runs 15 residues.